Listed below are T cell receptor beta chains from one sample, sequenced in a study of beta chain features in type 1 diabetes. The data were produced by immunoSEQ multiplex PCR, yet TCRdb's version contains in-frame clones alone and is incomplete. The sample has approximately 150,000 clones; less than 9.5% are singletons. The specimen was central memory CD4+ T cells from blood. These receptor sequences come from a woman aged 18-29 years in good health. The CDR3 runs from the conserved cysteine through the conserved F or W. A D gene is named only where the DNA matches it firmly. Clone size appears in some rows only: once, few, many, or a class for an expanded clone.

>NA|TRBJ2-5|NA|TRBV30
CAWSWGRQETQYF
TGTGCCTGGAGTTGGGGGAGGCAAGAGACCCAGTACTTC
>few|TRBJ2-1|NA|TRBV30
CAWSWEAGTYNEQFF
TGTGCCTGGAGTTGGGAAGCGGGTACTTACAATGAGCAGTTCTTC
>NA|TRBJ1-2|TRBD1|TRBV6-5
CASSYSGTGVGYTF
TGTGCCAGCAGTTACTCCGGGACAGGGGTTGGCTACACCTTC
>NA|TRBJ2-5|TRBD1|TRBV5-5
CASSPTGETQYF
TGTGCCAGCAGCCCGACAGGGGAGACCCAGTACTTC
>NA|TRBJ2-1|TRBD2|TRBV4-2
CASSRRLAGYDEQFF
TGTGCCAGCAGCCGTAGACTAGCGGGATATGATGAGCAGTTCTTC
>few|TRBJ2-1|TRBD2|TRBV11-2
CASSLRTSGRNEQFF
TGTGCCAGCAGCCTGAGGACTAGCGGGAGAAATGAGCAGTTCTTC
>few|TRBJ1-2|TRBD1|TRBV19
CASSGSGTGGYGYTF
TGTGCCAGTAGTGGATCCGGGACAGGGGGGTATGGCTACACCTTC
>NA|TRBJ1-4|TRBD1|TRBV29-1
CSVGGPGTANEKLFF
TGCAGCGTTGGTGGCCCCGGGACAGCGAATGAAAAACTGTTTTTT
>NA|TRBJ2-3|TRBD2|TRBV27
CASSAGGPVDTQYF
TGTGCCAGCAGCGCGGGGGGCCCTGTGGATACGCAGTATTTT
>few|TRBJ1-2|NA|TRBV18
CASSPQGLEGVYGYTF
TGTGCCAGCTCACCTCAGGGCCTTGAGGGGGTCTATGGCTACACCTTC
>few|TRBJ2-1|NA|TRBV30
CAWSALSGSSYNEQFF
TGTGCCTGGAGTGCACTTAGCGGAAGCTCCTACAATGAGCAGTTCTTC
>NA|TRBJ2-4|TRBD2|TRBV5-8
CASSLPGRGGDIQYF
TGTGCCAGCAGTCTCCCGGGTCGCGGGGGTGACATTCAGTACTTC
>NA|TRBJ2-7|TRBD2|TRBV30
CAWKGLAGGYEQYF
TGTGCCTGGAAGGGACTAGCGGGGGGCTACGAGCAGTACTTC
>NA|TRBJ1-1|NA|TRBV30
CAWSLRLNTEAFF
TGTGCCTGGAGTCTGCGGTTGAACACTGAAGCTTTCTTT
>many|TRBJ2-3|NA|TRBV5-1
CASSLDGGRPDTQYF
TGCGCCAGCAGCTTGGATGGGGGGAGGCCAGATACGCAGTATTTT
>NA|TRBJ2-1|NA|TRBV5-1
CASSSLLAANEQFF
TGCGCCAGCAGCTCGCTCTTAGCGGCGAATGAGCAGTTCTTC
>many|TRBJ2-6|TRBD2|TRBV10-3
CAISESIGRPGANVLTF
TGTGCCATCAGTGAGTCGATCGGGAGGCCTGGGGCCAACGTCCTGACTTTC
>few|TRBJ2-7|TRBD1|TRBV18
CASSPGTGPLYEQYF
TGTGCCAGCTCACCCGGGACAGGACCTCTCTACGAGCAGTACTTC
>once|TRBJ2-1|TRBD1|TRBV6-5
CASRAQGAAYNEQFF
TGTGCCAGCAGGGCACAGGGGGCGGCCTACAATGAGCAGTTCTTC
>NA|TRBJ1-6|TRBD1|TRBV7-2
CASSLQGVAVNSPLHF
TGTGCCAGCAGCTTACAGGGGGTGGCGGTAAATTCACCCCTCCACTTT
>NA|TRBJ1-2|NA|TRBV19
CASSLVGGVNYGYTF
TGTGCCAGTAGTCTCGTCGGGGGAGTTAACTATGGCTACACCTTC
>NA|TRBJ2-7|TRBD1|TRBV6-6
CASSPPGQGAYEQYF
TGTGCCAGCAGCCCTCCCGGACAGGGGGCGTACGAGCAGTACTTC
>few|TRBJ1-1|NA|TRBV30
CAWSGGAGITEAFF
TGTGCCTGGAGTGGTGGGGCAGGAATCACTGAAGCTTTCTTT
>NA|TRBJ2-2|TRBD1|TRBV2
CASSATGGTNTGELFF
TGTGCCAGCAGTGCGACAGGGGGCACGAACACCGGGGAGCTGTTTTTT
>few|TRBJ1-2|NA|TRBV7-9
CASSLFGRHGYTF
TGTGCCAGCAGCTTGTTCGGCAGGCATGGCTACACCTTC
>few|TRBJ2-1|NA|TRBV7-2
CASSFSSSYNEQFF
TGTGCCAGCAGCTTTTCCAGCTCCTACAATGAGCAGTTCTTC
>NA|TRBJ1-1|NA|TRBV5-1
CASSPWRGRGGTEAFF
TGCGCCAGCAGCCCCTGGCGAGGGAGAGGGGGCACTGAAGCTTTCTTT
>many|TRBJ2-6|NA|TRBV5-1
CASSLGRGNVLTF
TGCGCCAGCAGCTTGGGGAGGGGCAACGTCCTGACTTTC
>few|TRBJ2-6|NA|TRBV7-9
CASSLSQGSGANVLTF
TGTGCCAGCAGCTTATCTCAGGGGTCCGGGGCCAACGTCCTGACTTTC
>NA|TRBJ1-1|NA|TRBV5-1
CASSRGRPGSEGSEAFF
TGCGCCAGCAGCCGGGGTCGGCCTGGGAGCGAAGGTTCGGAAGCTTTCTTT
>NA|TRBJ2-4|TRBD2|TRBV5-4
CASSLASSGVYIQYF
TGTGCCAGCAGCTTGGCGTCTAGCGGGGTGTACATTCAGTACTTC
>NA|TRBJ2-1|NA|TRBV7-9
CASSLEAPRGFF
TGTGCCAGCAGCTTAGAAGCACCTAGGGGGTTCTTC
>NA|TRBJ2-3|NA|TRBV5-8
CASSTRQATDTQYF
TGTGCCAGCAGCACTAGACAGGCCACAGATACGCAGTATTTT
>few|TRBJ1-3|TRBD1|TRBV5-1
CASSVGQAGNTIYF
TGCGCCAGCAGCGTGGGACAGGCTGGAAACACCATATATTTT
>few|TRBJ2-5|TRBD2|TRBV5-1
CASSTGGAGETQYF
TGCGCCAGCAGCACGGGGGGGGCTGGAGAGACCCAGTACTTC
>NA|TRBJ2-7|TRBD2|TRBV7-9
CASSISPGLYYEQYF
TGTGCCAGCAGCATCAGCCCGGGACTATACTACGAGCAGTACTTC
>NA|TRBJ1-3|TRBD1|TRBV5-8
CASSSGTGGSGNTIYF
TGTGCCAGCAGCTCCGGGACAGGGGGCAGTGGAAACACCATATATTTT
>NA|TRBJ2-1|NA|TRBV11-3
CASSSNLADSYNEQFF
TGTGCCAGCAGCTCCAACTTAGCGGACTCCTACAATGAGCAGTTCTTC
>few|TRBJ1-2|TRBD1|TRBV6-5
CASTYSAGQNYGYTF
TGTGCCAGCACCTACTCTGCGGGACAGAACTATGGCTACACCTTC
>many|TRBJ1-5|TRBD1|TRBV2
CASSEEGTGNQPQHF
TGTGCCAGCAGTGAAGAAGGGACAGGTAATCAGCCCCAGCATTTT
>few|TRBJ1-2|NA|TRBV19
CASSQRDSSYYGYTF
TGTGCCAGTAGCCAAAGGGACTCCTCCTACTATGGCTACACCTTC
>once|TRBJ2-5|NA|TRBV7-2
CASSPQGSQETQYF
TGTGCCAGCAGCCCCCAGGGGTCACAAGAGACCCAGTACTTC
>few|TRBJ2-1|TRBD2|TRBV4-2
CASSRNLGGGGNEQFF
TGTGCCAGCAGCCGAAACCTCGGCGGGGGGGGCAATGAGCAGTTCTTC
>few|TRBJ2-1|TRBD1|TRBV5-1
CASSLDRVGEQFF
TGCGCCAGCAGCCTGGACAGGGTAGGCGAGCAGTTCTTC
>NA|TRBJ2-7|TRBD1|TRBV4-1
CASSPGQGARYEQYF
TGCGCCAGCAGCCCGGGACAGGGGGCGCGATACGAGCAGTACTTC
>NA|TRBJ1-6|TRBD1|TRBV10-3
CAISEGQGRNSPLHF
TGTGCCATCAGCGAGGGACAGGGGCGTAATTCACCCCTCCACTTT
>NA|TRBJ1-2|TRBD1|TRBV11-2
CASSEGQAKGYGYTF
TGTGCCAGCAGCGAGGGACAGGCGAAAGGCTATGGCTACACCTTC
>few|TRBJ2-3|NA|TRBV7-2
CASSLRAGGGTDTQYF
TGTGCCAGCAGCTTAAGGGCAGGAGGGGGCACAGATACGCAGTATTTT
>few|TRBJ2-5|TRBD2|TRBV4-1
CASSQAGGGGSETQYF
TGCGCCAGCAGCCAGGCGGGGGGCGGGGGGTCAGAGACCCAGTACTTC
>few|TRBJ1-1|NA|TRBV7-2
CASSTQNTEAFF
TGTGCCAGCAGCACACAGAACACTGAAGCTTTCTTT
>NA|TRBJ2-3|TRBD2|TRBV9
CASSDGAGGPDTQYF
TGTGCCAGCAGCGATGGAGCGGGAGGGCCCGATACGCAGTATTTT
>few|TRBJ2-7|NA|TRBV5-1
CASREGNYEQYF
TGCGCCAGCAGGGAGGGGAACTACGAGCAGTACTTC
>NA|TRBJ2-5|TRBD2|TRBV4-1
CASSQPPGTSGRRGKETQYF
TGCGCCAGCAGCCAACCCCCCGGGACTAGCGGGAGGAGGGGTAAAGAGACCCAGTACTTC
>few|TRBJ1-5|NA|TRBV6-5
CASSYGGWGNQPQHF
TGTGCCAGCAGTTACGGGGGCTGGGGCAATCAGCCCCAGCATTTT
>NA|TRBJ1-2|NA|TRBV4-1
CASSQHLVGLMTNYGYTF
TGCGCCAGCAGCCAACACCTGGTGGGACTCATGACCAACTATGGCTACACCTTC
>few|TRBJ2-5|TRBD1|TRBV11-3
CASSPRGQGAETQYF
TGTGCCAGCAGCCCGAGAGGACAGGGGGCGGAGACCCAGTACTTC
>NA|TRBJ1-5|TRBD1|TRBV6-6
CASIDRADQPQHF
TGTGCCAGCATCGACAGGGCCGATCAGCCCCAGCATTTT
>few|TRBJ2-7|NA|TRBV6-5
CASSSPYEQYF
TGTGCCAGCAGTTCTCCCTACGAGCAGTACTTC
>NA|TRBJ2-7|NA|TRBV4-3
CASSQDQGRECYF
TGCGCCAGCAGCCAAGATCAGGGACGGGAGTGTTACTTC
>few|TRBJ2-2|TRBD1|TRBV7-2
CASGLLQGAQITGELFF
TGTGCCAGCGGACTACTACAGGGGGCGCAGATAACCGGGGAGCTGTTTTTT